This TCR beta chain was sequenced for a study of blood T cell repertoires in COVID-19. From germline, CDR1 is SGHRS and CDR2 YFSETQ. CDR3 size: 14 residues. The V and J ends lost 2 bases and 6 bases, in that order; junction bases with no gene match: 4. TCRdb keeps only in-frame clones here, not all; method: immunoSEQ multiplex PCR. The table includes tens of thousands of clones, 65% to 80% detected once. The sample taken for sequencing was peripheral blood. This TCR was sampled from a man aged 60 to 69 with acute or convalescent COVID-19. The genes are TRBV5-1 and TRBJ2-3; 9 bases are shared with TRBD1. DNA of the CDR3: TGCGCCAGCAGCTTCGGACAGGGGTTGGATACGCAGTATTTT. Its protein is CASSFGQGLDTQYF.